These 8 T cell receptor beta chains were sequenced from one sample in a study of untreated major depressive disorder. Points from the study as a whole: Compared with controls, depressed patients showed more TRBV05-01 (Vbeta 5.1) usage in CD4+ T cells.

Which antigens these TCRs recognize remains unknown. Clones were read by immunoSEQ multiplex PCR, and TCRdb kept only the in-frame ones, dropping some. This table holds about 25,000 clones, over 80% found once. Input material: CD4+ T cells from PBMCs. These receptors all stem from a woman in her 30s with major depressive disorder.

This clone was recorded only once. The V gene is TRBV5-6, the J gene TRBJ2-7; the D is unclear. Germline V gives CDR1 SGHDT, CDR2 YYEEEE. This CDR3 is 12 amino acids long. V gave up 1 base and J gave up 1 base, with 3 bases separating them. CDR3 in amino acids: CASSLSSYEQYF. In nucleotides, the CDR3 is TGTGCCAGCAGCTTGTCTTCCTACGAGCAGTACTTC.

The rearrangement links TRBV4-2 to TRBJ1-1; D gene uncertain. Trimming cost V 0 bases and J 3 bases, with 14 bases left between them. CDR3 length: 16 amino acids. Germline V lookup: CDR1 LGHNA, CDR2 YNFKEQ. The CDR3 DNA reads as TGTGCCAGCAGCCAAGATTTGAAGCAGAGGTACACTGAAGCTTTCTTT. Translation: CASSQDLKQRYTEAFF.

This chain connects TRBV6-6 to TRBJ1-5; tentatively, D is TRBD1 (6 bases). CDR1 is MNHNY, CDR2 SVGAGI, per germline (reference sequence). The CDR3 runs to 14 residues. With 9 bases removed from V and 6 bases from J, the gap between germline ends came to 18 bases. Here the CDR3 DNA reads TGTGCCAGTGTACTACAGGGTGGGAGTCAGCCCCAGCATTTT. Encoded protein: CASVLQGGSQPQHF.

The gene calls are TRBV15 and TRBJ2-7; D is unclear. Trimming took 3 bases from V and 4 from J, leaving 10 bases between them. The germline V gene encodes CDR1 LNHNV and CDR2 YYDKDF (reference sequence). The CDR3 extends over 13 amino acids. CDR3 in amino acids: CATSSGPTYEQYF. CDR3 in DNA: TGTGCCACCAGCAGTGGTCCTACATACGAGCAGTACTTC.

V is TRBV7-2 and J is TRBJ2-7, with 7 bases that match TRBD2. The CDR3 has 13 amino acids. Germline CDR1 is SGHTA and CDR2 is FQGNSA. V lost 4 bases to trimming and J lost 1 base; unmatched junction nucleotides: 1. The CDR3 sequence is CASSWTSSYEQYF. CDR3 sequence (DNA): TGTGCCAGCAGCTGGACTAGTTCCTACGAGCAGTACTTC.

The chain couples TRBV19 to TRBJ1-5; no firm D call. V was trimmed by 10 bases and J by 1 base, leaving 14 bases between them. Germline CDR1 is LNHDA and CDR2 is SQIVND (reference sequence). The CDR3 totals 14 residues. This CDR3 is CATTTVGSNQPQHF. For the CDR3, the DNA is TGTGCCACCACTACGGTTGGAAGCAATCAGCCCCAGCATTTT. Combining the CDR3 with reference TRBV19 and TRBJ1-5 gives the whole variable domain DGGITQSPKYLFRKEGQNVTLSCEQNLNHDAMYWYRQDPGQGLRLIYYSQIVNDFQKGDIAEGYSVSREKKESFPLTVTSAQKNPTAFYLCATTTVGSNQPQHFGDGTRLSIL.

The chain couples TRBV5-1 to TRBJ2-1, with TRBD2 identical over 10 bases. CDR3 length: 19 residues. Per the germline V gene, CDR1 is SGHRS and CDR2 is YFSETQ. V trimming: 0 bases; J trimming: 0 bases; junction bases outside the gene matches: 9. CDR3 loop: CASSLGAGGSMSSYNEQFF. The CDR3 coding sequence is TGCGCCAGCAGCTTGGGAGCGGGAGGGTCGATGAGCTCCTACAATGAGCAGTTCTTC.

CDR3 sequence (DNA): TGTGCCAGCAGGCCCGGGGGTCAGTTCGCAGATACGCAGTATTTT. This sequence encodes CASRPGGQFADTQYF. The chain combines TRBV25-1 with TRBJ2-3, with D perhaps TRBD2 (6 bases). CDR3 length: 15 residues. V lost 6 bases, J lost 4 bases, and 17 bases lay in between. Germline V gene data show CDR1 as MGHDK and CDR2 as SYGVNS.